The 19 T cell receptor beta chains reported below all come from one sample, sequenced in a study of cytomegalovirus exposure and HLA in healthy donors. A multiplex PCR was run with 60 Vbeta primers and 13 Jbeta primers. Profiled with immunoSEQ multiplex PCR; TCRdb holds only in-frame clones, not every one. The sample has more than 95,000 clones, about 80% seen once. Input material: PBMCs. Receptor source: a man in his thirties or forties in good health and CMV-seronegative.

The chain recombines TRBV5-8 with TRBJ2-1; a weak D match, TRBD2 (6 bases). This CDR3 spans 15 amino acids. CDR1 and CDR2 (germline): SGHTS, YDEGEE. The V end lost 5 bases, the J end lost 1 base, and 13 bases lay between the germline ends. The CDR3: CASSSGRESYNEQFF. DNA of the CDR3: TGTGCCAGCAGTTCCGGACGGGAGTCCTACAATGAGCAGTTCTTC.

The chain recombines TRBV5-1 with TRBJ2-2; TRBD1 matches at 9 bases. V was clipped by 4 bases and J by 2 bases; unmatched bases: 3. The germline V gene encodes CDR1 SGHRS and CDR2 YFSETQ. The CDR3 length is 15 residues. CDR3 sequence: CASSPTGGNTGELFF. The CDR3 nucleotides read TGCGCCAGCAGCCCGACAGGGGGAAACACCGGGGAGCTGTTTTTT.

The chain carries TRBV9 and TRBJ2-4, with a tentative D call TRBD2 (6 bases). Germline CDR1 SGDLS, CDR2 YYNGEE. The V gene lost 1 base and the J gene lost 5 bases, with 28 bases spanning the gap. CDR3 size: 20 residues. The CDR3 nucleotides read TGTGCCAGCAGCGTATTAGGTGGGCAGGGACCTGGGACGGGGGAAAACATTCAGTACTTC. Translating gives CASSVLGGQGPGTGENIQYF.

The V gene is TRBV5-1, the J gene TRBJ1-5, with a possible D match to TRBD1 (6 bases). Deletions cut 0 bases from V and 0 bases from J, with 7 bases between. There are 15 residues in the CDR3. The germline V gene encodes CDR1 SGHRS and CDR2 YFSETQ. The CDR3 loop reads CASSLGDISNQPQHF. The CDR3 bases are TGCGCCAGCAGCTTGGGGGACATTAGCAATCAGCCCCAGCATTTT.

The rearrangement joins TRBV30 to TRBJ2-7; D possibly corresponds to TRBD2 (6 bases). V gave up 0 bases and J gave up 4 bases, with 7 bases separating them. Germline V gives CDR1 GTSNPN, CDR2 SVGIG (reference sequence). The CDR3 covers 12 residues. Written as DNA, the CDR3 is TGTGCCTGGAGTGTTGGGGGGTACGAGCAGTACTTC. As protein: CAWSVGGYEQYF.

This rearrangement joins TRBV5-4 to TRBJ2-1, with 8 bases lining up with TRBD2. Germline V gene sequence: CDR1 SGHNT, CDR2 YYREEE (reference sequence). The V segment lost 3 bases and the J segment 4 bases; nucleotides outside the gene matches: 9. The CDR3 sequence is 16 residues long. CDR3 amino acids: CASSSSSGRGYNEQFF. In DNA form, the CDR3 reads TGTGCCAGCAGCTCCTCTAGCGGGCGGGGTTACAATGAGCAGTTCTTC.

V usage is TRBV19 and J usage is TRBJ1-1; weak D call: TRBD1 (5 bases). Germline V lookup: CDR1 LNHDA, CDR2 SQIVND (reference sequence). V was shortened by 11 bases and J by 5 bases, with 15 bases between the two germline ends. The CDR3 covers 12 residues. CDR3 protein: CACRVGWTEAFF. In DNA form, the CDR3 reads TGTGCCTGCAGGGTAGGTTGGACTGAAGCTTTCTTT.

The V gene is TRBV5-1, the J gene TRBJ1-1, with 10 bases lining up with TRBD1. Germline assignment: CDR1 SGHRS and CDR2 YFSETQ. Trimming cost V 3 bases and J 5 bases; bases outside gene matches: 4. This CDR3 spans 14 amino acids. This chain's CDR3 is CASSWDRGGTEAFF. Here the CDR3 DNA reads TGCGCCAGCAGCTGGGACAGGGGTGGGACTGAAGCTTTCTTT.

The chain uses TRBV6-1 and TRBJ1-1; 8 bases are a match to TRBD1. The CDR3 length is 15 residues. Germline CDR1 and CDR2: MNHNS and SASEGT. V dropped 0 bases and J dropped 5; count of bases not matched to a gene: 5. The CDR3 bases are TGTGCCAGCAGTGAAGCGAACAGGGGGAGTACTGAAGCTTTCTTT. Its protein is CASSEANRGSTEAFF.

CDR3 in amino acids: CASTKPGGTEAFF. CDR3 bases: TGTGCCAGCACGAAGCCGGGGGGCACTGAAGCTTTCTTT. The chain combines TRBV28 with TRBJ1-1; a possible D gene is TRBD1 (5 bases). Germline assignment: CDR1 MDHEN and CDR2 SYDVKM. The ends were cut back, 7 bases at V and 4 bases at J, with 13 bases in the middle. The CDR3 totals 13 residues.

The CDR3 bases are TGTGCCAGTGGCGCTCTCGGGGAGCAGTACTTC. Translation: CASGALGEQYF. The chain employs TRBV19 and TRBJ2-7; no clear D gene. The CDR3 covers 11 residues. Germline V lookup: CDR1 LNHDA, CDR2 SQIVND (reference sequence). The V gene lost 8 bases and the J gene lost 7 bases, with 12 bases spanning the gap.

The V call is TRBV5-1, the J call TRBJ2-1, with TRBD2 as a possible D gene (6 bases). There are 18 residues in the CDR3. The ends were cut back, 1 base at V and 7 bases at J, with 24 bases in the middle. CDR1 SGHRS and CDR2 YFSETQ come from the germline V gene. CDR3 amino acids: CASSLSPKREYWLNEQFF. The CDR3 nucleotides are TGCGCCAGCAGCTTGTCCCCCAAACGGGAGTACTGGTTGAATGAGCAGTTCTTC.

The chain employs TRBV25-1 and TRBJ2-1; the D is unclear. CDR3 size: 11 residues. The V end was cut by 4 bases, the J end by 13 bases, with 11 bases between. CDR1 MGHDK and CDR2 SYGVNS come from the germline V gene. The CDR3 DNA follows: TGTGCCAGCAGTGCCGGAGCCCACCAGTTCTTC. This codes for CASSAGAHQFF.

On this clone: Germline and junction disagree at one end, which may indicate a read error. This sample includes further DNA sequences coding for the same CDR3. The V call is TRBV11-2, the J call TRBJ2-1; TRBD1 matches 8 bases. The germline gives CDR1 SGHAT, CDR2 FQNNGV. The CDR3 is 15 residues long. The DNA of the CDR3 is TGCGCCAGCAGCGATTCGGACAGGGTGGGCAATGAGCAGTTCTTC. Its protein is CASSDSDRVGNEQFF.

The chain links TRBV18 to TRBJ2-7; D gene unclear. The V and J ends lost 6 bases and 5 bases respectively, with 8 bases between them. This CDR3 contains 11 residues. Germline CDR1 KGHSH, CDR2 LQKENI. CDR3: CASSRRDEQYF. CDR3 nucleotides: TGTGCCAGCTCCCGCCGGGACGAGCAGTACTTC.

This clone is a singleton in its sample. This same CDR3 is encoded by further DNA sequences in the sample. V is TRBV5-1 and J is TRBJ2-7, with no clear D. Germline assignment: CDR1 SGHRS and CDR2 YFSETQ. V lost 0 bases and J lost 0, with 4 bases in between. The CDR3 runs to 13 residues. The CDR3 here is CASSLDTSYEQYF. CDR3 coding DNA: TGCGCCAGCAGCTTGGACACCTCCTACGAGCAGTACTTC.

The chain has TRBV5-3 and TRBJ1-2, with D perhaps TRBD1 (5 bases). TRBV5-3 qualifies as an ORF whose function is uncertain. This CDR3 contains 14 residues. V was trimmed by 1 base and J by 2 bases, leaving 9 bases between them. The CDR3 region is CARSLTGANYGYTF. CDR3 nucleotides: TGTGCCAGAAGCTTGACAGGCGCCAACTATGGCTACACCTTC.

The chain uses TRBV5-1 and TRBJ1-6, with 8 bases fitting TRBD1. This CDR3 region has 16 residues. Trimming removed 4 bases from V and 4 bases from J; junction bases left unmatched: 7. The germline gives CDR1 SGHRS, CDR2 YFSETQ. The CDR3 DNA sequence: TGCGCCAGCAGCCCTGGACAGGGAATATATAATTCACCCCTCCACTTT. Its translation is CASSPGQGIYNSPLHF.

In this sample, this clone turned up once. The V gene is TRBV19, the J gene TRBJ1-1; 7 bases align to TRBD1. With V trimmed by 5 bases and J by 1 base, 4 bases remained unmatched. Germline V lookup: CDR1 LNHDA, CDR2 SQIVND (reference sequence). The length of the CDR3 is 14 residues. The CDR3 loop is CASSSRTGNTEAFF. In nucleotides, the CDR3 is TGTGCCAGTAGTTCTCGGACAGGGAACACTGAAGCTTTCTTT.